Following are 18 T cell receptor beta chains from one sample sequenced in a study of glioma-infiltrating T cells. The iRepertoire nested amplicon-rescue multiplex PCR amplified TCR alpha and beta CDR3s from RNA. One entry per CDR3 protein results from TCRdb running MiXCR on the multiplex PCR reads. The sample lists about 400,000 distinct CDR3 sequences, around 45% seen once, with about 12% in the top ten. The sequenced sample was glioma tissue, nonneoplastic brain tissue, or PBMCs (not recorded which). These receptors were taken from a human donor with low-grade glioma or glioblastoma, undergoing nonglioma brain surgery, or in good health (not recorded which).

Only a few counts were recorded for this clonotype. The chain has TRBV27 and TRBJ1-1; perhaps TRBD1 as D (6 bases). V was trimmed by 2 bases and J by 11 bases, leaving 12 bases between them. The CDR3 runs 12 residues. CDR1 is MNHEY and CDR2 is SMNVEV in the germline V gene (reference sequence). The DNA of the CDR3 is TGTGCCAGCAGTTTAATTGGGGGCCGGGCTTTCTTT. This translates into CASSLIGGRAFF.

The J gene is TRBJ2-3, the V gene TRBV4-1, with TRBD2 matching 11 bases. Trimming at V came to 0 bases and at J to 4 bases, leaving 9 bases not matched to a gene. The germline gives CDR1 MGHRA, CDR2 YSYEKL. CDR3 length: 18 residues. The CDR3 DNA is TGCGCCAGCAGCCAAGAATCTATATTAGCGGGGGGGGCAGATACGCAGTATTTT. Translation: CASSQESILAGGADTQYF.

This clonotype was seen only a few times. This sequence joins TRBV4-1 and TRBJ1-2; TRBD1 matches 10 bases. After removal of 2 bases from V and 8 bases from J, the junction contained 8 bases not matched to a gene. This CDR3 has 15 residues. Per germline, CDR1 MGHRA and CDR2 YSYEKL. CDR3 loop: CASSQQPGQGRGYTF. The DNA for the CDR3 is TGCGCCAGCAGCCAACAACCGGGACAGGGGAGGGGCTACACCTTC.

V is TRBV28 and J is TRBJ2-7; 7 bases are a match to TRBD1. The junction had 9 bases not matched to a gene; V was cut back by 5 bases and J by 5 bases. CDR3 length: 14 amino acids. The germline V gene has CDR1 MDHEN and CDR2 SYDVKM. Here the CDR3 reads CASSATGLEDEQYF. As DNA, the CDR3 is TGTGCCAGCAGTGCGACAGGGTTGGAAGACGAGCAGTACTTC.

This clonotype showed up just a few times. The rearrangement uses TRBV7-2 and TRBJ1-3; tentatively, D is TRBD1 (5 bases). This CDR3 contains 15 residues. Trimming took off 2 bases at V and 2 bases at J, with 10 bases between the two ends. Germline V gives CDR1 SGHTA, CDR2 FQGNSA. The CDR3 DNA sequence: TGTGCCAGCAGCTTACAGGGAGTCACTGGAAACACCATATATTTT. Residues: CASSLQGVTGNTIYF. The complete variable domain, with remaining parts taken from reference TRBV7-2 and TRBJ1-3, reads GAGVSQSPSNKVTEKGKDVELRCDPISGHTALYWYRQSLGQGLEFLIYFQGNSAPDKSGLPSDRFSAERTGGSVSTLTIQRTQQEDSAVYLCASSLQGVTGNTIYFGEGSWLTVV.

The genes are TRBV18 and TRBJ2-1; D is undetermined. CDR3 size: 14 residues. CDR1 is KGHSH, CDR2 LQKENI, per germline. Trimming cost V 6 bases and J 1 base, with 10 bases left between them. CDR3 nucleotides: TGTGCCAGCTCGGGTCGGGTGTCCTACAATGAGCAGTTCTTC. It codes for CASSGRVSYNEQFF.

In the case of this clonotype: This sequence may be a read error, since a much larger clone differs from it by one base. This chain links TRBV27 with TRBJ2-5; D is unclear. The CDR3 is made up of 13 amino acids. V was clipped by 3 bases and J by 3 bases, with 8 bases between them. CDR1 is MNHEY and CDR2 is SMNVEV in the germline V gene (reference sequence). The chain's CDR3 is CASSFDWKETQYF. The DNA for the CDR3 is TGTGCCAGCAGTTTCGACTGGAAAGAGACCCAGTACTTC.

Note on this clonotype: The CDR3 does not close with the conserved phenylalanine or tryptophan, likely indicating a read error. The chain recombines TRBV20-1 with TRBJ2-7; 10 bases match TRBD2. Trimming removed 0 bases from V and 2 bases from J; junction bases left unmatched: 13. The CDR3 is made up of 18 amino acids. CDR1 and CDR2 (germline): DFQATT, SNEGSKA (reference sequence). CDR3 loop: CSARDQRIAGGLTYEQYS. The CDR3 DNA reads TGCAGTGCTAGAGATCAAAGAATAGCGGGAGGCCTCACCTACGAGCAGTACTCC.

A few counts support this clonotype. This may be a read error, as it is one base from a much larger clone. The chain employs TRBV20-1 and TRBJ1-1, with D possibly TRBD1 on 5 matching bases. Deletions cut 5 bases from V and 1 base from J, with 23 bases between. Germline V lookup: CDR1 DFQATT, CDR2 SNEGSKA (reference sequence). The CDR3 spans 17 residues. The CDR3 DNA reads as TGCAGTGCTCCTCCCCCGGGACTTCTTTTGGCGAACACTGAAGCTTTCTTT. It is translated as CSAPPPGLLLANTEAFF.

The genes are TRBV19 and TRBJ1-1, with TRBD1 as a possible D gene (5 bases). V gave up 7 bases and J gave up 3 bases, with 18 bases separating them. This CDR3 has 15 amino acids. The germline gives CDR1 LNHDA, CDR2 SQIVND (reference sequence). The CDR3 DNA follows: TGTGCCAGTACCATCCGCCAGGGCCCGGACACTGAAGCTTTCTTT. Its translation: CASTIRQGPDTEAFF. The full variable domain, in which reference TRBV19 and TRBJ1-1 provide the parts outside the CDR3, is DGGITQSPKYLFRKEGQNVTLSCEQNLNHDAMYWYRQDPGQGLRLIYYSQIVNDFQKGDIAEGYSVSREKKESFPLTVTSAQKNPTAFYLCASTIRQGPDTEAFFGQGTRLTVV.

This clonotype has ten or more counts. This chain links TRBV20-1 with TRBJ2-2; D ambiguous. The germline V and J ends were trimmed by 0 bases and 3 bases, with 8 bases remaining between them. CDR3 length equals 14 residues. Germline loops: CDR1 DFQATT, CDR2 SNEGSKA (reference sequence). The CDR3 region has the DNA TGCAGTGCTAGAGATTGGGTGGACACCGGGGAGCTGTTTTTT. This translates into CSARDWVDTGELFF.

The rearrangement joins TRBV9 to TRBJ1-1; D is unresolved. The CDR3 runs to 12 residues. The germline V gene has CDR1 SGDLS and CDR2 YYNGEE. V shed 3 bases and J shed 3 bases, with 6 bases lying between them. In DNA form, the CDR3 reads TGTGCCAGCAGCGGCAGATACACTGAAGCTTTCTTT. It codes for CASSGRYTEAFF.

This clonotype was counted once. The V and J genes are TRBV29-1 and TRBJ2-5, with D maybe TRBD1 (6 bases). The CDR3 is 13 amino acids. Germline values: CDR1 SQVTM, CDR2 ANQGSEA. V was shortened by 8 bases and J by 2 bases, with 15 bases between the two germline ends. CDR3 DNA sequence: TGCAGCACGGAAGACAGGATACAAGAGACCCAGTACTTC. Translated: CSTEDRIQETQYF.

Points on this clonotype: A far more abundant clone sits one base away, making this likely a read error. This likely comes from a read error, as the CDR3 has no conserved phenylalanine or tryptophan at its end. This chain connects TRBV28 to TRBJ1-1; a weak D match, TRBD1 (5 bases). The V end was cut by 3 bases, the J end by 0 bases, with 5 bases between. The CDR3 loop spans 13 amino acids. Germline lookup yields CDR1 MDHEN and CDR2 SYDVKM. CDR3 coding DNA: TGTGCCAGCAGTTTCAGGGTGAACACTGAAGCTTTCTTA. Translated: CASSFRVNTEAFL.

For this clonotype: The conserved final phenylalanine or tryptophan is absent from the CDR3, which likely points to a read error. The chain carries TRBV7-2 and TRBJ2-7; possible D gene TRBD2, 6 bases. The CDR3 has 14 amino acids. The V gene's germline CDR1 is SGHTA and CDR2 FQGNSA. V shed 1 base and J shed 0 bases, with 7 bases lying between them. The CDR3 region is CASSLVRDSYEQYL. The CDR3 DNA reads as TGTGCCAGCAGCTTAGTGCGGGACTCCTACGAGCAGTACCTC.

The chain recombines TRBV20-1 with TRBJ1-2; no reliable D call. V was trimmed by 7 bases and J by 1 base, leaving 16 bases between them. The germline V gene has CDR1 DFQATT and CDR2 SNEGSKA (reference sequence). CDR3 size: 14 residues. The CDR3 DNA reads TGCAGTGATAGTGATCCTGGGTATAACTATGGCTACACCTTC. Protein: CSDSDPGYNYGYTF.

This clonotype was picked up many times. CDR3 sequence (DNA): TGCAGTGCTAGCCCCCAGAGAGGTTCACCCCTCCACTTT. This encodes CSASPQRGSPLHF. The gene calls are TRBV20-1 and TRBJ1-6; D remains unclear. Trimming took off 3 bases at V and 9 bases at J, with 12 bases between the two ends. The germline V gene has CDR1 DFQATT and CDR2 SNEGSKA (reference sequence). The CDR3 covers 13 residues.

There are many counts of this clonotype. The genes are TRBV6-1 and TRBJ2-3; tentative D call: TRBD1 (5 bases). The CDR3 length is 15 residues. V was trimmed by 10 bases and J by 0 bases, leaving 17 bases between them. Germline lookup yields CDR1 MNHNS and CDR2 SASEGT. CDR3 sequence (DNA): TGTGCCACCACAAATGGGGCTTCTAGCACAGATACGCAGTATTTT. It codes for CATTNGASSTDTQYF.